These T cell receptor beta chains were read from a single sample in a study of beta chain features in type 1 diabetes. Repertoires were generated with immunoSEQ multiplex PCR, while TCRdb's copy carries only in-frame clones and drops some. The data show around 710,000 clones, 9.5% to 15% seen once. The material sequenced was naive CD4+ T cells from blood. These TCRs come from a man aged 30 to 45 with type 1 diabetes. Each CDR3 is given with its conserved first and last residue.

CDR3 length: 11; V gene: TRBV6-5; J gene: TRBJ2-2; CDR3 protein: CASSYVGELFF
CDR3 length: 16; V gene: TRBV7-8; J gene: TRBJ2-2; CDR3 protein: CASSLTSGGSTGELFF
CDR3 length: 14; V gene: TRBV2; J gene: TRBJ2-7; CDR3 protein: CASSSQGHQYEQYF
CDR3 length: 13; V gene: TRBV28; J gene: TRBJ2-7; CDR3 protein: CASSFGSTGEQYF
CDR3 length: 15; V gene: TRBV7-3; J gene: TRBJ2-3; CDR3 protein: CASRQRNSGTDTQYF
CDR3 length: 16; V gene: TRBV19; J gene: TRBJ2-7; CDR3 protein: CASSIDRDTRRDEQYF
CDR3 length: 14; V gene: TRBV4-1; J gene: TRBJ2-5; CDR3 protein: CASSQDSSPGTQYF
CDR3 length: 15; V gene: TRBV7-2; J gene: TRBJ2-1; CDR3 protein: CASSPTGQAYNEQFF
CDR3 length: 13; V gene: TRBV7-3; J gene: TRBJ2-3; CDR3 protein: CASSLTKEDTQYF
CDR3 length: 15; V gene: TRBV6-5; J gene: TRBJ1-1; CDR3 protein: CASSWEGAQNTEAFF
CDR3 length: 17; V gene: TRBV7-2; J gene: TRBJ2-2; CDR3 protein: CASSLIIGGIGTGELFF
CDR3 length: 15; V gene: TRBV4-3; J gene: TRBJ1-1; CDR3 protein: CASSQVPGSWTEAFF
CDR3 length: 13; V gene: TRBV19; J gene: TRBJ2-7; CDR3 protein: CASSFRDINEQYF
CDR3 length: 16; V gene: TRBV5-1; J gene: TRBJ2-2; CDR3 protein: CASSLVSRANTGELFF
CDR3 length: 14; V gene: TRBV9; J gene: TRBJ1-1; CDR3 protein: CASSVGVRGTEAFF
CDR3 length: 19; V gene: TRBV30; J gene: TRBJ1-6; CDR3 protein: CAWSVWRTGSNIYNSPLHF
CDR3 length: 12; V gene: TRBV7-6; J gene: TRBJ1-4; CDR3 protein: CASSPLSGKLFF
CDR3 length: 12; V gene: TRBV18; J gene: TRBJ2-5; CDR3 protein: CASSEFQETQYF
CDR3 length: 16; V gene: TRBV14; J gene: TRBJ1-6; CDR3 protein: CASSLPGGSINSPLHF
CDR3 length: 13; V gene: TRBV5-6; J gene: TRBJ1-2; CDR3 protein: CASSAGHDYGYTF
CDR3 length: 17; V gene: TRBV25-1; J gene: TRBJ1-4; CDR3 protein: CASSAPYGGPLYEKLFF
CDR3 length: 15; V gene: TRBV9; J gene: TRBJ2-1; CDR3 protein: CASSVEGGSYNEQFF
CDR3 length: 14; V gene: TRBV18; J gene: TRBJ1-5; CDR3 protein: CASSPNRSNQPQHF
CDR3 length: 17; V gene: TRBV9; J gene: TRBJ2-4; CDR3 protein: CASSVGTSGGAANIQYF
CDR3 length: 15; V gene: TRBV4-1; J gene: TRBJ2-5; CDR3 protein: CASSQGQPGGETQYF
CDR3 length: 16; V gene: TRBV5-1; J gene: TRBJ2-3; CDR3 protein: CASSFRDTVHTDTQYF
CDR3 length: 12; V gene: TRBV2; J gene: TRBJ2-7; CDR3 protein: CATTRDSYEQYF
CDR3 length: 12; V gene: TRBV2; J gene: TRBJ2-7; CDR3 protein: CASSKDSYEQYF
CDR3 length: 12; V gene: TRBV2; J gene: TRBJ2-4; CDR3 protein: CASSDEQGGGYF
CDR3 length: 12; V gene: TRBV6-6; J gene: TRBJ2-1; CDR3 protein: CASSYLGGEQFF
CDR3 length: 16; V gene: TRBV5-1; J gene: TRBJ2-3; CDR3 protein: CASTRGQPTSTDTQYF
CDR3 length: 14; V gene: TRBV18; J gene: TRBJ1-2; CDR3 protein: CASSPAGTGHGYTF